The source of this T cell receptor beta chain is a study of T cell responses to AZD1222 COVID-19 vaccine. Sequenced by immunoSEQ multiplex PCR; TCRdb stores in-frame clones only, minus some. The sample yields some 100,000 clones, more than 75% seen once. From germline, CDR1 is LGHDT and CDR2 YNNKEL (reference sequence). This CDR3 has 13 amino acids. J gave up 4 bases and V 4 bases, and 1 base lay outside the gene matches. The chain recombines TRBV3-1 (or the pseudogene TRBV3-2) with TRBJ2-1; 7 bases are shared with TRBD2. The sample consisted of peripheral blood, taken on day 0 of AZD1222 vaccination. The origin of this receptor is an adult in good health. CDR3 coding DNA: TGTGCCAGCAGCCTAGCGGGTTACAATGAGCAGTTCTTC. Translation: CASSLAGYNEQFF.